The clone carrying this T cell receptor (beta chain) has just a few counts. Its antigen is as yet unknown. The iRepertoire nested amplicon-rescue multiplex PCR amplified TCR alpha and beta CDR3s from RNA. Tissue mRNA or PBMC total RNA, about 85-400 ng, went into one-step reverse transcription and amplification. TCRdb called the multiplex PCR reads again in MiXCR, with one record for every CDR3 protein. The sample holds around 350,000 distinct CDR3 sequences, 41% seen once. The data originate from a study of glioma-infiltrating T cells. Study conclusions and caveats: Tissue and blood shared very few CDR3 sequences. A blood CDR3 motif signature was depleted in highly divergent patients.

V lost 0 bases, J lost 1 base, and 6 bases lay in between. Germline V lookup: CDR1 MNHEY, CDR2 SVGEGT. The CDR3 extends over 14 amino acids. This sequence joins TRBV6-2 or TRBV6-3 and TRBJ1-2; no clear D gene. Sequencing was performed on glioma tissue, nonneoplastic brain tissue, or PBMCs (not recorded which). The origin of this receptor is a human donor with low-grade glioma or glioblastoma, undergoing nonglioma brain surgery, or in good health (not recorded which). The CDR3 loop reads CASSYSTLNYGYTF. CDR3 DNA: TGTGCCAGCAGTTACTCGACACTTAACTATGGCTACACCTTC.